This T cell receptor beta chain was identified during a study of blood T cell repertoires in COVID-19. Using immunoSEQ multiplex PCR, the repertoire was profiled, and TCRdb retains in-frame clones only, with some absent. Of 390,000 or so clones detected, around 92% appear once; the ten largest clones hold around 3%. J was trimmed by 2 bases and V by 6 bases; bases with no gene match: 12. The CDR3 contains 17 residues. CDR1 is SNHLY and CDR2 is FYNNEI in the germline V gene. Sequencing was done on a sample of peripheral blood. This clonotype originated in a woman aged 25 to 39 with COVID-19, enrolled during active disease. The V gene is TRBV2, the J gene TRBJ2-3, with 9 positions matching TRBD1. DNA of the CDR3: TGTGCCAGCAGCTTAGACAGGGGGGGACCACACACAGATACGCAGTATTTT. It encodes CASSLDRGGPHTDTQYF. Full variable domain (outside the CDR3, taken from reference TRBV2 and TRBJ2-3): EPEVTQTPSHQVTQMGQEVILRCVPISNHLYFYWYRQILGQKVEFLVSFYNNEISEKSEIFDDQFSVERPDGSNFTLKIRSTKLEDSAMYFCASSLDRGGPHTDTQYFGPGTRLTVL.